This T cell receptor (beta chain) was obtained from a study of T cell repertoires in ileal Crohn's disease. V was clipped by 2 bases and J by 0 bases, with 3 bases between them. Germline lookup yields CDR1 SGHKS and CDR2 YYEKEE (reference sequence). The CDR3 loop spans 13 amino acids. Time point: proximal margin of the surgical specimen (macroscopically non-inflamed). Produced via immunoSEQ multiplex PCR; TCRdb's table is partial and in-frame only. The sample contains about 2,000 clones, 75% to 90% of which appear only once. V and J are TRBV5-5 and TRBJ1-5; D unclear. The receptor comes from an adult with Crohn's disease. The material sequenced was ileal tissue. The CDR3 reads CASSFYSNQPQHF. CDR3 DNA: TGTGCCAGCAGCTTTTATAGCAATCAGCCCCAGCATTTT.